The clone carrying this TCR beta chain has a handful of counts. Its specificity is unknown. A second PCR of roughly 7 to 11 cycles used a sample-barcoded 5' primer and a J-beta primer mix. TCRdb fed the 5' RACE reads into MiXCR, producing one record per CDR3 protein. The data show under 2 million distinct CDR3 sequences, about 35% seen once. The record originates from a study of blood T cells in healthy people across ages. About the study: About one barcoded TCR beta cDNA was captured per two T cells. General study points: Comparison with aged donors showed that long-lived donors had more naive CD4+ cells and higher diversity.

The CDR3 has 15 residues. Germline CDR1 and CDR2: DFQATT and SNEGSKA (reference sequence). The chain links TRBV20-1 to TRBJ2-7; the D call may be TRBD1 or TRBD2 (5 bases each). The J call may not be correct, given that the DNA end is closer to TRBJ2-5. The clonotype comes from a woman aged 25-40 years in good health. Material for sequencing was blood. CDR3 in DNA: TGCAGTGCTATCCGAGAGGGGCTAAAAAAAGAGACCCAGTACTTC. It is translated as CSAIREGLKKETQYF.